Listed below are T cell receptor beta chains from one sample, sequenced in a study of T cell repertoires in cytomegalovirus infection. From the reads, TCRdb called clonotypes with MiXCR, one entry per CDR3 protein. The sample has about 320,000 distinct CDR3 sequences, more than 8% seen once. Sequences were obtained from PBMCs. The receptor set was obtained from a human donor in good health (CMV status not recorded). Some clones in this sample may be carry-over from other donors' samples. Both conserved end residues are trimmed from each CDR3. Each record gives: clone size, V gene, J gene, CDR3 length, CDR3 protein. Rows may omit the clone size; those that give it use once, few, many or a size class.

clone_size: many; v_call: TRBV10-3; j_call: TRBJ1-1; cdr3_length: 13; cdr3_aa: AISENPRQNTEAF
clone_size: -; v_call: TRBV24-1; j_call: TRBJ2-7; cdr3_length: 13; cdr3_aa: ATSDRLAGSNEQY
clone_size: -; v_call: TRBV11-2; j_call: TRBJ2-1; cdr3_length: 10; cdr3_aa: ASSRNRGEQF
clone_size: few; v_call: TRBV6-8; j_call: TRBJ1-3; cdr3_length: 12; cdr3_aa: ASRWGNSGNTIY
clone_size: many; v_call: TRBV5-4; j_call: TRBJ1-3; cdr3_length: 13; cdr3_aa: ASSIGHPSGNTIY
clone_size: many; v_call: TRBV7-2; j_call: TRBJ2-1; cdr3_length: 18; cdr3_aa: ASSWGSGLAGGHSYNEQF
clone_size: many; v_call: TRBV6-2/TRBV6-3; j_call: TRBJ2-7; cdr3_length: 11; cdr3_aa: ASSKTGTYEQY
clone_size: -; v_call: TRBV18; j_call: TRBJ1-1; cdr3_length: 12; cdr3_aa: ASSRTDGVTEAF
clone_size: few; v_call: TRBV12-3/TRBV12-4; j_call: TRBJ2-3; cdr3_length: 13; cdr3_aa: ASSLWSNLADTQY
clone_size: many; v_call: TRBV2; j_call: TRBJ2-3; cdr3_length: 10; cdr3_aa: ASSLLGDPQY
clone_size: few; v_call: TRBV9; j_call: TRBJ2-5; cdr3_length: 13; cdr3_aa: ASSVGGLAAETQY
clone_size: many; v_call: TRBV7-2; j_call: TRBJ2-5; cdr3_length: 10; cdr3_aa: ASSHLRETQY
clone_size: many; v_call: TRBV7-3; j_call: TRBJ2-3; cdr3_length: 13; cdr3_aa: ASSLTRAFTDTQY
clone_size: many; v_call: TRBV27; j_call: TRBJ1-1; cdr3_length: 12; cdr3_aa: ASRQPGKPGEAF
clone_size: few; v_call: TRBV4-3; j_call: TRBJ2-3; cdr3_length: 13; cdr3_aa: ASSRGTGGSDTQY
clone_size: -; v_call: TRBV23-1; j_call: TRBJ2-7; cdr3_length: 13; cdr3_aa: ASSTAGRSIYEHY
clone_size: few; v_call: TRBV4-2; j_call: TRBJ1-1; cdr3_length: 17; cdr3_aa: ASSQESVRRRAANTEAF
clone_size: many; v_call: TRBV12-3/TRBV12-4; j_call: TRBJ2-3; cdr3_length: 12; cdr3_aa: ASSRDGGTDTQY
clone_size: many; v_call: TRBV12-5; j_call: TRBJ2-1; cdr3_length: 15; cdr3_aa: ASGLEKTGTRGDEQF
clone_size: many; v_call: TRBV7-9; j_call: TRBJ2-6; cdr3_length: 16; cdr3_aa: ASTKQGGPLPGANVLT
clone_size: -; v_call: TRBV7-2; j_call: TRBJ2-5; cdr3_length: 12; cdr3_aa: ASSPPGARETQY
clone_size: few; v_call: TRBV7-6; j_call: TRBJ2-3; cdr3_length: 13; cdr3_aa: ASSLAAGATDTQY
clone_size: -; v_call: TRBV20-1; j_call: TRBJ2-5; cdr3_length: 10; cdr3_aa: SAKRGAETQY
clone_size: many; v_call: TRBV5-5; j_call: TRBJ2-7; cdr3_length: 14; cdr3_aa: ASAQRGQLISYEQY
clone_size: -; v_call: TRBV7-9; j_call: TRBJ2-1; cdr3_length: 12; cdr3_aa: ASSFSGPGDEQF
clone_size: many; v_call: TRBV28; j_call: TRBJ1-4; cdr3_length: 10; cdr3_aa: ASKAGVEKLF
clone_size: few; v_call: TRBV7-1; j_call: TRBJ1-2; cdr3_length: 12; cdr3_aa: ASRSGTGDYGYT
clone_size: -; v_call: TRBV2; j_call: TRBJ1-5; cdr3_length: 12; cdr3_aa: ASSARARSQPQH
clone_size: -; v_call: TRBV7-2; j_call: TRBJ2-7; cdr3_length: 13; cdr3_aa: ASSPGQGAPYEQY
clone_size: -; v_call: TRBV7-3; j_call: TRBJ2-1; cdr3_length: 13; cdr3_aa: ASSSSGGFYNEQF
clone_size: few; v_call: TRBV6-5; j_call: TRBJ2-1; cdr3_length: 13; cdr3_aa: ASSYVRRGNNEQF
clone_size: -; v_call: TRBV5-4; j_call: TRBJ2-2; cdr3_length: 13; cdr3_aa: ASSRPGLADGELF
clone_size: few; v_call: TRBV7-8; j_call: TRBJ2-4; cdr3_length: 11; cdr3_aa: ASSLGSLNIQY
clone_size: -; v_call: TRBV28; j_call: TRBJ2-7; cdr3_length: 12; cdr3_aa: ASSLWDLGYEQY
clone_size: -; v_call: TRBV6-2/TRBV6-3; j_call: TRBJ2-5; cdr3_length: 12; cdr3_aa: ASSYVSKQETQY
clone_size: many; v_call: TRBV7-2; j_call: TRBJ2-7; cdr3_length: 10; cdr3_aa: ASSWEGYEQY
clone_size: -; v_call: TRBV11-2; j_call: TRBJ2-7; cdr3_length: 14; cdr3_aa: ASSPRLAGVPYEQY
clone_size: -; v_call: TRBV7-6; j_call: TRBJ1-1; cdr3_length: 12; cdr3_aa: ASSSQAWNTEAF
clone_size: -; v_call: TRBV9; j_call: TRBJ1-3; cdr3_length: 15; cdr3_aa: ASSVEAGALAGNTIY
clone_size: -; v_call: TRBV4-1; j_call: TRBJ2-3; cdr3_length: 13; cdr3_aa: ASSQGVGFTDTQY
clone_size: many; v_call: TRBV15; j_call: TRBJ1-3; cdr3_length: 14; cdr3_aa: ATSRGKTDLGNTIY
clone_size: few; v_call: TRBV24-1; j_call: TRBJ2-3; cdr3_length: 12; cdr3_aa: ATGSGTLVGTQY
clone_size: few; v_call: TRBV4-2; j_call: TRBJ1-1; cdr3_length: 14; cdr3_aa: ASSQGTGFVWTEAF
clone_size: few; v_call: TRBV20-1; j_call: TRBJ1-1; cdr3_length: 11; cdr3_aa: SATNDRATEAF
clone_size: -; v_call: TRBV20-1; j_call: TRBJ1-1; cdr3_length: 13; cdr3_aa: SARDLTGRDTEAF
clone_size: few; v_call: TRBV7-6; j_call: TRBJ2-1; cdr3_length: 13; cdr3_aa: ASSSLAVRDNEQF
clone_size: few; v_call: TRBV28; j_call: TRBJ2-3; cdr3_length: 13; cdr3_aa: ASRSDRDRTDTQY